What follows is one T cell receptor (beta chain) and its context. The sample belongs to a study of cytomegalovirus exposure and HLA in healthy donors. The PCR contained 60 Vbeta and 13 Jbeta primers. TCRdb's copy holds only in-frame clones and misses some; the assay was immunoSEQ multiplex PCR. The sample has 90,000 to 110,000 clones, roughly three quarters seen once. CDR1 is MDHEN, CDR2 SYDVKM, per germline. This CDR3 contains 13 residues. V lost 5 bases to trimming and J lost 1 base, with 9 bases between them. The chain recombines TRBV28 with TRBJ2-7; D uncertain. The sequence came from a man aged 40-49 years in good health and CMV-seronegative. Sequenced material: PBMCs. The CDR3 sequence is CASSTGSSYEQYF. The CDR3 DNA follows: TGTGCCAGCAGTACCGGGTCTTCCTACGAGCAGTACTTC.